These T cell receptor beta chains were read from a single sample in a study of beta chain features in type 1 diabetes. The protocol was immunoSEQ multiplex PCR, while the TCRdb copy is restricted to in-frame clones and leaves out a portion. The sample comprises around 600,000 clones, over 10% of which are singletons, and around 0.12% rests with the top ten. The sequenced sample was naive CD4+ T cells from blood. These receptors were taken from a man younger than 45 with type 1 diabetes. Both conserved end residues are part of each CDR3. A D gene is named only where the DNA matches it firmly. Where a row states a size, it is once, few, many or the class of an expanded clone; other rows omit it.

few	TRBV9	TRBJ1-2	TRBD1	TGTGCCAGCAGCGTCGGACAGGGGCGAAATAACTATGGCTACACCTTC	CASSVGQGRNNYGYTF
-	TRBV9	TRBJ1-6	-	TGTGCCAGCAGCGAAGGGCCCAGCTCCTATAATTCACCCCTCCACTTT	CASSEGPSSYNSPLHF
few	TRBV4-2	TRBJ2-7	TRBD2	TGTGCCAGCAGCCGCGATACTAGCGGGGGCTCCTACGAGCAGTACTTC	CASSRDTSGGSYEQYF
-	TRBV2	TRBJ2-7	-	TGTGCCAGCAGTCAGATCAGGGACCTGGGAGAGCAGTACTTC	CASSQIRDLGEQYF
few	TRBV19	TRBJ1-5	-	TGTGCCAGTAGTATAGGGACAGCTACCCTAAATCAGCCCCAGCATTTT	CASSIGTATLNQPQHF
-	TRBV30	TRBJ1-6	TRBD1	TGTGCCTGGGCTTCCGGGACAGGAGGATCACCCCTCCACTTT	CAWASGTGGSPLHF
-	TRBV5-5	TRBJ2-3	-	TGTGCCAGCAGCCCAGGAAACACAGATACGCAGTATTTT	CASSPGNTDTQYF
-	TRBV25-1	TRBJ2-1	TRBD2	TGTGCCAGCAAGACTAGCGGGTACAATGAGCAGTTCTTC	CASKTSGYNEQFF
few	TRBV9	TRBJ2-1	TRBD2	TGTGCCAGCAGCGCCCCGGGAGGCTCCTACAATGAGCAGTTCTTC	CASSAPGGSYNEQFF
once	TRBV7-9	TRBJ1-4	-	TGTGCCAGCAGCTCAGGGATGACTAATGAAAAACTGTTTTTT	CASSSGMTNEKLFF
few	TRBV6-5	TRBJ2-4	-	TGTGCCAGCAGGGACTCCCGGACTGTCGGCATTCAGTACTTC	CASRDSRTVGIQYF
few	TRBV4-2	TRBJ2-1	-	TGTGCCAGCAGCCAAGAGAGGCAGGGTCCGAACAATGAGCAGTTCTTC	CASSQERQGPNNEQFF
few	TRBV7-9	TRBJ1-4	-	TGTGCCAGCAGCTTCAGTGGGGGTCCGGAAAAACTGTTTTTT	CASSFSGGPEKLFF
-	TRBV6-5	TRBJ2-2	TRBD1	TGTGCCAGCAGACCGGGACAGGGGAACACCGGGGAGCTGTTTTTT	CASRPGQGNTGELFF